This T cell receptor (beta chain) was captured in a study of T cell responses to AZD1222 COVID-19 vaccine. Findings of the study overall: Researchers took repertoire samples only after the peak T cell response had come. Donors were largely white British and mainly female; clonal diversity was possibly underestimated. Spike-spanning, vaccine-associated CD4 TCRs were dominant at 160-218 and 743-854.

To note about this clone: Its antigen remains unknown.

Clones were read by immunoSEQ multiplex PCR, and TCRdb kept only the in-frame ones, dropping some. The sample comprises around 190,000 clones, approximately 92% of which are singletons, and 1% to 1.5% rests with the top ten. The CDR3 totals 14 residues. With V trimmed by 0 bases and J by 4 bases, 1 base remained unmatched. CDR1 and CDR2 from the germline V gene are LNHNV and YYDKDF (reference sequence). The material sequenced was peripheral blood, taken on day 0 of AZD1222 vaccination. The chain links TRBV15 to TRBJ1-1; 8 positions match TRBD1. The receptor comes from an adult in good health. CDR3: CATSREDRATEAFF. In DNA form, the CDR3 reads TGTGCCACCAGCAGAGAGGACAGGGCCACTGAAGCTTTCTTT.